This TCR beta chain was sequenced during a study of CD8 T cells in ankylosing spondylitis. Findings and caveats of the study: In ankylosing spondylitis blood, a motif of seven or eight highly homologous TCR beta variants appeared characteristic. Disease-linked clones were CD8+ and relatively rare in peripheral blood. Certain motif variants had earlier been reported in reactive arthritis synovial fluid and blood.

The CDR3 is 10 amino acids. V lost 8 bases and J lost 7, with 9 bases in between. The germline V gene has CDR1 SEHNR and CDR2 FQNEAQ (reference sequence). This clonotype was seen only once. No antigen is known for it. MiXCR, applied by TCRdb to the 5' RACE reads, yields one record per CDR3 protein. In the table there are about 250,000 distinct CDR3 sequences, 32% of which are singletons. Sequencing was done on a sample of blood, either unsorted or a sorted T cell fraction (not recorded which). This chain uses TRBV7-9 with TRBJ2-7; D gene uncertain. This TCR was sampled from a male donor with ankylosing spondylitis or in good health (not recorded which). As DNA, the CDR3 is TGTGCCAGCGCCCTCGGGGAGCAGTACTTC. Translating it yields CASALGEQYF.